The subject of this entry is one T cell receptor beta chain. The antigen is unknown. Germline loops: CDR1 SEHNR, CDR2 FQNEAQ (reference sequence). This CDR3 contains 16 residues. V was pared by 6 bases and J by 0 bases, with 15 bases between. The data derive from a study of CD8 T cells in ankylosing spondylitis. General study findings and limits: Blood of patients with ankylosing spondylitis appeared to be characterized by a TCR beta motif of several highly homologous variants. Disease-associated clones were reportedly significantly overrepresented in matched ankylosing spondylitis synovial fluid.

By quantitative 5'-RACE with molecular barcodes, the TCR beta libraries were made. TCRdb reprocessed the 5' RACE reads with MiXCR, giving one entry per CDR3 protein. The sample lists some 450,000 distinct CDR3 sequences, approximately 17% occurring once. The chain carries TRBV7-9 and TRBJ1-3; D perhaps matches TRBD1 (5 bases). The material sequenced was blood, either unsorted or a sorted T cell fraction (not recorded which). The sequence derives from a male donor with ankylosing spondylitis. The CDR3 sequence is CASSYPGPSSGNTIYF. The CDR3 region has the DNA TGTGCCAGCAGTTATCCGGGACCAAGCTCTGGAAACACCATATATTTT. Full variable domain (remainder filled in from reference TRBV7-9 and TRBJ1-3): DTGVSQNPRHKITKRGQNVTFRCDPISEHNRLYWYRQTLGQGPEFLTYFQNEAQLEKSRLLSDRFSAERPKGSFSTLEIQRTEQGDSAMYLCASSYPGPSSGNTIYFGEGSWLTVV.